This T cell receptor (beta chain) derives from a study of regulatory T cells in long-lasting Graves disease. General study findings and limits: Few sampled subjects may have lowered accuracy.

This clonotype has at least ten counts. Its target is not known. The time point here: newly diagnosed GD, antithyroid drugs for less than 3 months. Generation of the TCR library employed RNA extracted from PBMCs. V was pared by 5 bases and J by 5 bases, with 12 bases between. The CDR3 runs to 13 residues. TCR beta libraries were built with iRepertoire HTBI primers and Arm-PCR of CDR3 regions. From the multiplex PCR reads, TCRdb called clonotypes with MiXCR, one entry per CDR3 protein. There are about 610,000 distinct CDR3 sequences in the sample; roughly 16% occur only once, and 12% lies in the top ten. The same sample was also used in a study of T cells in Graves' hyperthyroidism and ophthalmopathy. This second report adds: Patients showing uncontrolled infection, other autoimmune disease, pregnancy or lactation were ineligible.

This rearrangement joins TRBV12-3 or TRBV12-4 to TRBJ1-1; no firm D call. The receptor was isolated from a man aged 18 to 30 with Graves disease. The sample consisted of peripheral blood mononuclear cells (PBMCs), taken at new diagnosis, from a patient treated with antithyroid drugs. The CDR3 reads CASSVPLETEAFF. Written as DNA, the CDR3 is TGTGCCAGCAGTGTTCCTTTGGAAACTGAAGCTTTCTTT.